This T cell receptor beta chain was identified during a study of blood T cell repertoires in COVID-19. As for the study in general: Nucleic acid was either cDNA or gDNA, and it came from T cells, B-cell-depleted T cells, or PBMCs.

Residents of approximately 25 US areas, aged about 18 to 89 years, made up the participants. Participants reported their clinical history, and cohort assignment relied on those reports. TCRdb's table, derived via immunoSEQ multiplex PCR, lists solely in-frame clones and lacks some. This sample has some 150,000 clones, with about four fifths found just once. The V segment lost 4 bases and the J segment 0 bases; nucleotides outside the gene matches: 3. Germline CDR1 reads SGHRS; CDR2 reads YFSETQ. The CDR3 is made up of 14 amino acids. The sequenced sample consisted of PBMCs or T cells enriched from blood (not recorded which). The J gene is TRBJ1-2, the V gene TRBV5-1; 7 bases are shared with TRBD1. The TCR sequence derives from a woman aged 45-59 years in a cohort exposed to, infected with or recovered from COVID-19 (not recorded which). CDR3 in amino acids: CASSRGTANYGYTF. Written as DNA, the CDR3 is TGCGCCAGCAGCCGTGGGACAGCTAACTATGGCTACACCTTC.